This T cell receptor (beta chain) was captured by sequencing in a study of cytomegalovirus exposure and HLA in healthy donors. Study-wide context: Around 77% of around 400 genotyped donors fell in the Caucasian-associated ancestry cluster.

The CDR3 consists of 15 residues. Germline V lookup: CDR1 SGHAT, CDR2 FQNNGV. Trimming took off 4 bases at V and 5 bases at J, with 18 bases between the two ends. PCR used 60 Vbeta primers and 13 Jbeta primers. The repertoire was sequenced with immunoSEQ multiplex PCR; TCRdb's copy has only in-frame clones and lacks some. The table shows over 65,000 clones, with roughly 80% occurring only once. Sequenced input: PBMCs. This TCR derives from a woman aged 25 to 45 in good health and CMV-seronegative. The rearrangement links TRBV11-2 to TRBJ2-7; tentatively, D is TRBD2 (6 bases). The DNA for the CDR3 is TGTGCCAGCAGCTCAGTCAAGCGGCGCGGGAACGAGCAGTACTTC. It codes for CASSSVKRRGNEQYF. Using reference TRBV11-2 and TRBJ2-7 for the parts outside the CDR3, the full variable domain is EAGVAQSPRYKIIEKRQSVAFWCNPISGHATLYWYQQILGQGPKLLIQFQNNGVVDDSQLPKDRFSAERLKGVDSTLKIQPAKLEDSAVYLCASSSVKRRGNEQYFGPGTRLTVT.